These 5 T cell receptor beta chains came from one sample sequenced in a study of shared clonotypes between healthy human individuals (dated by TCRdb to the early 2020s). The protocol used for the library was the immunoSEQ multiplex PCR assay. TCRdb mirrors the immuneACCESS table, restricted to in-frame sequences. Some clones are absent from its copies; in checked studies, under half trace to an unresolved V gene, and the reason for the others is unknown. The sample contains about 1 million clones, under 80% of them found a single time. About 1.5% of the sample is taken by the ten largest. Sequences were obtained from memory CD4+ T cells sorted from blood. The cell subset or site label here, explained by the study, means: CD45RA-negative fraction. The receptors were gathered from a man younger than 35 in good health.

The chain couples TRBV6-5 to TRBJ2-1; D unclear. The V end lost 6 bases, the J end lost 0 bases, and 12 bases lay between the germline ends. Germline values: CDR1 MNHEY, CDR2 SVGAGI. This CDR3 contains 15 residues. CDR3 region: CASSPFRASYNEQFF. The CDR3 bases are TGTGCCAGCAGCCCCTTTCGGGCCTCCTACAATGAGCAGTTCTTC.

The chain is built from TRBV7-8 and TRBJ1-2; possibly TRBD1 for D (6 bases). Germline values: CDR1 SGHVS, CDR2 FQNEAQ. The CDR3 has 13 amino acids. V lost 5 bases to trimming and J lost 4 bases, with 11 bases between them. The CDR3 DNA is TGTGCCAGCAGCAAAGAACAGGGCTATGGCTACACCTTC. It specifies CASSKEQGYGYTF.

The chain couples TRBV18 to TRBJ2-7, with 10 bases matching TRBD2. Germline CDR1 and CDR2: KGHSH and LQKENI. The CDR3 has 16 residues. The V gene end was trimmed by 0 bases and the J gene end by 2 bases; junction bases not matched to a gene: 4. CDR3 loop: CASSPPSGGVTYEQYF. Here the CDR3 DNA reads TGTGCCAGCTCACCACCGAGCGGGGGGGTGACCTACGAGCAGTACTTC.

This chain joins TRBV2 and TRBJ1-1, with D tentatively TRBD1 (5 bases). CDR3 length: 12 amino acids. CDR1 and CDR2 from the germline V gene are SNHLY and FYNNEI. The V gene lost 5 bases and the J gene lost 3 bases, with 7 bases spanning the gap. Written as DNA, the CDR3 is TGTGCCAGCAGTCAGGGTTACACTGAAGCTTTCTTT. This sequence encodes CASSQGYTEAFF.

This sequence joins TRBV6-4 and TRBJ1-2; no clear D. V was cut by 5 bases and J by 0 bases, with 7 bases left in between. The CDR3 extends over 13 amino acids. Germline V gene lookup returns CDR1 MRHNA and CDR2 SNTAGT. The CDR3, as DNA: TGTGCCAGCAGTCGAGACCCTAACTATGGCTACACCTTC. Amino acid sequence: CASSRDPNYGYTF.